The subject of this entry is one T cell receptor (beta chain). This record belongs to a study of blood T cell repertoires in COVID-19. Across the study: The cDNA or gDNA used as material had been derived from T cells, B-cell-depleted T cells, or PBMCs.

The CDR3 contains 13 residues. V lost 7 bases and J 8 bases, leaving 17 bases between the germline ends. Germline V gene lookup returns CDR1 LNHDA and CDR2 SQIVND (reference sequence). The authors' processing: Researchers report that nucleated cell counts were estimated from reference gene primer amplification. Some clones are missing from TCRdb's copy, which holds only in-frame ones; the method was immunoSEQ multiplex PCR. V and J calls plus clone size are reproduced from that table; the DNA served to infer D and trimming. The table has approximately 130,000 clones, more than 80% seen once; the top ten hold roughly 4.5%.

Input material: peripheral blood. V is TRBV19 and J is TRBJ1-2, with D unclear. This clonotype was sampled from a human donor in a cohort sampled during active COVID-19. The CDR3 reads CASNGGLSWGYTF. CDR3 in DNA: TGTGCCAGTAATGGCGGATTGTCGTGGGGCTACACCTTC.